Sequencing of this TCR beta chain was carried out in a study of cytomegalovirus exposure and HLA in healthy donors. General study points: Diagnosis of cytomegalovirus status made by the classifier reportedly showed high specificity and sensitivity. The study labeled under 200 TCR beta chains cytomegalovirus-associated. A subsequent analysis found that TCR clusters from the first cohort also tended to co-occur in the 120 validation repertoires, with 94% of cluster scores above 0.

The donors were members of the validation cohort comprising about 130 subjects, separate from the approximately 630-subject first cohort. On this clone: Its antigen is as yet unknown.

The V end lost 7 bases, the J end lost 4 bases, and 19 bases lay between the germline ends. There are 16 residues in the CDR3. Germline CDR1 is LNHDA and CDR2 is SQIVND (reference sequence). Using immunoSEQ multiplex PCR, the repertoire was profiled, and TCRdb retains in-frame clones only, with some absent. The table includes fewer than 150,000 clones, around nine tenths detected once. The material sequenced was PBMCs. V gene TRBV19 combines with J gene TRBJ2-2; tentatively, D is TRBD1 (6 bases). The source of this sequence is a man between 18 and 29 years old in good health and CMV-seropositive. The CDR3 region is CASTPPGTSGTGELFF. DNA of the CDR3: TGTGCCAGTACCCCCCCCGGGACAAGCGGCACCGGGGAGCTGTTTTTT.